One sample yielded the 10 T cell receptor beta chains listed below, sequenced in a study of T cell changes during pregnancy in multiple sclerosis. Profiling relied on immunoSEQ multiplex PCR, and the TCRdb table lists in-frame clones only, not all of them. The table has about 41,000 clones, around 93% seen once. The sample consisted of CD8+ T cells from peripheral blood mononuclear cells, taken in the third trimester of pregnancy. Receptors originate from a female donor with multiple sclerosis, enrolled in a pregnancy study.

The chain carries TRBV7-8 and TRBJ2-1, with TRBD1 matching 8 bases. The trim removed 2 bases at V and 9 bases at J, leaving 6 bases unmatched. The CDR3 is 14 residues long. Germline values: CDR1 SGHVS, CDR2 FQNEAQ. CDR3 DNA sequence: TGTGCCAGCAGCTTAAACCAGGGGGCGGCTGAGCAGTTCTTC. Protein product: CASSLNQGAAEQFF.

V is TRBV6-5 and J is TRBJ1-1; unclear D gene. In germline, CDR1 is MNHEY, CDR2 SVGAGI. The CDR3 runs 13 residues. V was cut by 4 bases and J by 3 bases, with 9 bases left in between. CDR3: CASSSMTYTEAFF. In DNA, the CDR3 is TGTGCCAGCAGTTCAATGACATACACTGAAGCTTTCTTT.

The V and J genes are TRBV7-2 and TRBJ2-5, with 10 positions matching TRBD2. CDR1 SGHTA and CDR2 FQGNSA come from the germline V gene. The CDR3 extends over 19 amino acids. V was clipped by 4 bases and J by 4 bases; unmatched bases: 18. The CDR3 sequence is CASSSKIGLAARFGETQYF. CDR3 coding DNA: TGTGCCAGCAGCTCAAAAATAGGACTAGCGGCCCGGTTCGGAGAGACCCAGTACTTC.

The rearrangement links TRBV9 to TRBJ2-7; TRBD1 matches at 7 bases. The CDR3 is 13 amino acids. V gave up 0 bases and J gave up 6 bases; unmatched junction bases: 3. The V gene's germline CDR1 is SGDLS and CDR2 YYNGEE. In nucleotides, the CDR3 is TGTGCCAGCAGCGTAGGAGGGGGCGGCGAGCAGTACTTC. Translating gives CASSVGGGGEQYF.

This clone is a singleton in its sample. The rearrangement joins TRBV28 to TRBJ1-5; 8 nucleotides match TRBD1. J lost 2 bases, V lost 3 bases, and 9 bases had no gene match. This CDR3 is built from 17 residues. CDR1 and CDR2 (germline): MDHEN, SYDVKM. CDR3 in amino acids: CASSFVAQGAGNQPQHF. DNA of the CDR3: TGTGCCAGCAGTTTCGTGGCGCAGGGGGCAGGCAATCAGCCCCAGCATTTT.

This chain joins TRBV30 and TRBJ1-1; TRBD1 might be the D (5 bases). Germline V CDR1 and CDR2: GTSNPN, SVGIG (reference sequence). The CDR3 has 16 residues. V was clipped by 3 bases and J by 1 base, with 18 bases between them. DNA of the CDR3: TGTGCCTGGAGCTGCGGGGGACTTAAGGGGAACACTGAAGCTTTCTTT. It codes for CAWSCGGLKGNTEAFF.

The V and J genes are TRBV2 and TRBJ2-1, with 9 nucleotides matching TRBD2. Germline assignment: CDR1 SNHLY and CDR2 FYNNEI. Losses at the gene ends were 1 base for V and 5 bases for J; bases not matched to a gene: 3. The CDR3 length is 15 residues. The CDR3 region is CASSEGLAVNNEQFF. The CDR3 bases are TGTGCCAGCAGTGAAGGACTAGCGGTTAACAATGAGCAGTTCTTC.

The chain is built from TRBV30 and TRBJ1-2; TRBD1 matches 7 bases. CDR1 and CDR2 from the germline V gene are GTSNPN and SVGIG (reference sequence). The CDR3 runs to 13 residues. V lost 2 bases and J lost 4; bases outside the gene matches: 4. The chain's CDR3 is CAWSRGGGYGYTF. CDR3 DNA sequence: TGTGCCTGGAGTCGAGGGGGCGGCTATGGCTACACCTTC.

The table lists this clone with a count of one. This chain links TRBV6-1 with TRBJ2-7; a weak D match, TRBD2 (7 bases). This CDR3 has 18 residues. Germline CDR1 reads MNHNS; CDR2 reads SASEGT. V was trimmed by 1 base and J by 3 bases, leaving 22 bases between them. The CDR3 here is CASSEEGVGGSSFYEQYF. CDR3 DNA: TGTGCCAGCAGTGAAGAGGGGGTGGGGGGGTCCTCCTTCTACGAGCAGTACTTC.

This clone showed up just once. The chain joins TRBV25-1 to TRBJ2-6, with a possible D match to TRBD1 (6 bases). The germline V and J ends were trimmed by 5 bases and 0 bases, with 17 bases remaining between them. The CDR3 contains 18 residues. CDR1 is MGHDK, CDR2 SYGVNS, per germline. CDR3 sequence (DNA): TGTGCCAGCAGTTTCACCGGGACATCCTCCTCTGGGGCCAACGTCCTGACTTTC. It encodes CASSFTGTSSSGANVLTF.